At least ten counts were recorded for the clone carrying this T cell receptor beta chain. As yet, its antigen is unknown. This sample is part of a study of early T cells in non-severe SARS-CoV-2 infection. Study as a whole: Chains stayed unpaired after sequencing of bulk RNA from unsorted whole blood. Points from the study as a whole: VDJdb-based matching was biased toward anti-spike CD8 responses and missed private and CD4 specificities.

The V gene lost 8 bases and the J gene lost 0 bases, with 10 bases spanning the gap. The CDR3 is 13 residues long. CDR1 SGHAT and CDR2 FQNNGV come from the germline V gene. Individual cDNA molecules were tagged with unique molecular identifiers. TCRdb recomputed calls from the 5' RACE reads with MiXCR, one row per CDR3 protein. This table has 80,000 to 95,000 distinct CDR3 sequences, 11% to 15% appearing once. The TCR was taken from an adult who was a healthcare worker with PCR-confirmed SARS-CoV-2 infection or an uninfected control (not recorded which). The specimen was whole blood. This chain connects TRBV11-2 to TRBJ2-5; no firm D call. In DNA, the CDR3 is TGTGCCAGCTCACCCGGTTACCAAGAGACCCAGTACTTC. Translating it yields CASSPGYQETQYF.